This TCR beta chain was obtained from a study of shared clonotypes between healthy human individuals. V was pared by 0 bases and J by 3 bases, with 3 bases of the junction left unmatched. Per germline, CDR1 SGHRS and CDR2 YFSETQ. This CDR3 region has 15 residues. Libraries were prepared by immunoSEQ multiplex PCR; TCRdb keeps only in-frame clonotypes and omits some of them. The sample has some 2.4 million clones; roughly 93% are singletons. This clonotype was sampled from a man aged 18 to 29 in good health. Some clones in this sample may be carry-over from other donors' samples. The J gene is TRBJ2-1, the V gene TRBV5-1; 7 bases line up with TRBD1. The sequenced sample consisted of naive CD4+ T cells from PBMCs. Subset indicated: CD45RA+ positively selected. CDR3 amino acids: CASSLAGQYYNEQFF. For the CDR3, the DNA is TGCGCCAGCAGCTTGGCGGGACAGTACTACAATGAGCAGTTCTTC.